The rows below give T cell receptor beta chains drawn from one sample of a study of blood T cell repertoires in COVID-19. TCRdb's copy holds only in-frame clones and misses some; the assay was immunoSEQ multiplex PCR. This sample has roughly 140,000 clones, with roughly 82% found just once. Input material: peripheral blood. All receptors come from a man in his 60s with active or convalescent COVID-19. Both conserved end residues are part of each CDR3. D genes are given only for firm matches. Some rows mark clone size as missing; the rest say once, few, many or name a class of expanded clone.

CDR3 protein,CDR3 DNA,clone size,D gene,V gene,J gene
CASSLDPARGGNLLDTQYF,TGCGCCAGCAGCTTGGACCCGGCGCGGGGGGGCAATCTTTTGGATACGCAGTATTTT,once,TRBD2,TRBV5-1,TRBJ2-3
CASSYYGQGDTEAFF,TGTGCCAGCAGTTACTACGGACAGGGGGACACTGAAGCTTTCTTT,.,TRBD1,TRBV6-5,TRBJ1-1
CASSDNRGLYEQYF,TGTGCCAGCTCAGATAACAGGGGGCTCTACGAGCAGTACTTC,.,TRBD1,TRBV18,TRBJ2-7
CASSLSGVRNQPQHF,TGTGCCAGCAGTTTATCAGGGGTGCGCAATCAGCCCCAGCATTTT,.,.,TRBV6-5,TRBJ1-5
CASSLDSQDTEAFF,TGCGCCAGCAGTCTTGACAGTCAGGACACTGAAGCTTTCTTT,once,.,TRBV23-1,TRBJ1-1
CASQVGGNTEAFF,TGTGCCAGCCAGGTTGGGGGCAACACTGAAGCTTTCTTT,.,.,TRBV2,TRBJ1-1
CASSSLLYEQYF,TGTGCCAGCAGCTCCCTTCTCTACGAGCAGTACTTC,.,.,TRBV11-2,TRBJ2-7
CASISRERYNEQFF,TGTGCCAGCATTAGCCGGGAAAGATACAATGAGCAGTTCTTC,.,.,TRBV7-9,TRBJ2-1
CASGRGDYGYTF,TGTGCCTCCGGCAGGGGGGACTATGGCTACACCTTC,.,TRBD1,TRBV7-9,TRBJ1-2
CASSLRTVSTGELFF,TGCGCCAGCAGCTTGCGGACAGTGTCCACCGGGGAGCTGTTTTTT,.,.,TRBV5-1,TRBJ2-2